This T cell receptor (beta chain) was captured in a study of cytomegalovirus exposure and HLA in healthy donors. Trimming cost V 4 bases and J 3 bases, with 13 bases left between them. The CDR3 length is 15 residues. The germline V gene has CDR1 MNHEY and CDR2 SVGAGI. Overall study results and limits: The authors enumerated 150 to 200 TCR beta chains as linked to cytomegalovirus. The authors excluded some V segments, including TRBV6-2 and TRBV6-3, as indistinguishable. Later analysis identified several of the most significant clusters that appeared linked to common viral pathogens. The study carried out a later analysis of TCR beta sequences. It associated 15,000 to 20,000 of them with specific HLA alleles at a false discovery rate of 0.05.

The PCR had 60 Vbeta and 13 Jbeta primers. Produced via immunoSEQ multiplex PCR; TCRdb's table is partial and in-frame only. The sample records about 120,000 clones, 70% to 90% being singletons. On this clone itself: Its antigen remains unknown.

Sample: PBMCs. This TCR derives from a man aged 35-49 years in good health and CMV-seronegative. The genes are TRBV6-5 and TRBJ1-5, with D uncertain. This chain's CDR3 is CASSSSRLPNQPQHF. CDR3 in DNA: TGTGCCAGCAGTTCCAGTAGACTCCCCAATCAGCCCCAGCATTTT.